A selection of T cell receptor beta chains follows, all from one sample in a study of CD8+CD57+ T cells in acquired aplastic anemia. One entry per CDR3 protein results from TCRdb running MiXCR on the reads. The sample has 150,000 to 200,000 distinct CDR3 sequences; 46% are singletons. Source material: sorted CD4+, CD8+, or CD8+CD57+ T cells (not recorded which) from PBMCs. These TCRs come from a human donor in good health. CDR3s include the opening cysteine and the closing phenylalanine or tryptophan. D genes are given only for firm matches. Part of the rows lack a size; the others show once, few, many or a class for expanded clones.

>-|TRBV6-1|many|TRBJ1-5
TGTGCCAGCAGCGCACAGGCTTCACGGGATCAGCCCCAGCATTTT
CASSAQASRDQPQHF
>TRBD2|TRBV24-1|many|TRBJ2-7
TGTGCCACCAGTGACCCGACTAGCGGATTTTACGAGCAGTACTTC
CATSDPTSGFYEQYF
>TRBD2|TRBV28|-|TRBJ2-2
TGTGCCAGCAGTACCGGGACTAGAGGGGCCGCGAACACCGGGGAGCTGTTTTTT
CASSTGTRGAANTGELFF
>TRBD2|TRBV10-2|many|TRBJ2-1
TGCGCCAGCGGTGATACTAGCGGGAGAAGGAATGAGCAGTTCTTC
CASGDTSGRRNEQFF
>-|TRBV19|-|TRBJ2-1
TGTGCCAGTAGTATAGTAGGGGGACGGTCCAATGAGCAGTTCTTC
CASSIVGGRSNEQFF
>TRBD2|TRBV25-1|-|TRBJ2-2
TGTGCCAGTTACCAGCGGGAGGGGAACACCGGGGAGCTGTTTTTT
CASYQREGNTGELFF
>TRBD2|TRBV12-3/TRBV12-4|many|TRBJ2-2
TGTGCCAGCAGTTGGACTAGCGGGAGTAGGGTCGGGGAGCTGTTTTTT
CASSWTSGSRVGELFF
>-|TRBV4-3|many|TRBJ2-1
TGCGCCAGCAGCCAAGATCAGGCGGGGATGTACAATGAGCAGTTCTTC
CASSQDQAGMYNEQFF
>TRBD1|TRBV4-1|-|TRBJ2-5
TGTGCCAGCAGCCAAAACAGGGGAGAGACCCAGTACTTC
CASSQNRGETQYF
>-|TRBV11-2|many|TRBJ1-6
TGTGCCAGCAGCTCACTCAAGGGTTCCCTGGGATCACCCCTCCACTTT
CASSSLKGSLGSPLHF
>TRBD1|TRBV7-9|-|TRBJ1-6
TGTGCCCGAGGGGGACAGCTTAAGTCACCCCTCCACTTT
CARGGQLKSPLHF
>-|TRBV5-1|many|TRBJ2-3
TGCGCCAGCAGTCCTGACAGAGGCACAGATACGCAGTATTTT
CASSPDRGTDTQYF
>-|TRBV20-1|-|TRBJ1-1
TGCAGTGCTAGAGACGGGGGGTTTGGGACTGAAGCTTTCTTT
CSARDGGFGTEAFF
>-|TRBV20-1|many|TRBJ2-3
TGCAGTGCTAGAGAATTGGGGCGCGACACAGATACGCAGTATTTT
CSARELGRDTDTQYF
>-|TRBV6-1|many|TRBJ1-1
TGTGCCAGCATGACAGTTTCGGCTGAAGCTTTCTTT
CASMTVSAEAFF
>TRBD1|TRBV10-3|-|TRBJ2-7
TGTGCCACCGGACTTCAGGGGGTTTACGAGCAGTACTTC
CATGLQGVYEQYF
>-|TRBV9|-|TRBJ1-6
TGTGCCAGCAGGGAGGGCGACAGTTCACCCCTCCACTTT
CASREGDSSPLHF
>-|TRBV12-3/TRBV12-4|-|TRBJ1-3
TGTGCCAGCAGTTCGTTCGTGGGGGACCGCACCTCTGGAAACGCCATATATTTT
CASSSFVGDRTSGNAIYF
>-|TRBV2|-|TRBJ1-5
TGTGCCAGCAGTGATGACGGGGGTTATAGCAATCAGCCCCAGCATTTT
CASSDDGGYSNQPQHF
>-|TRBV7-8|few|TRBJ1-5
TGTGCCAGCAGCTTAAACTTGGTCAGCAATCAGCCCCAGCATTTT
CASSLNLVSNQPQHF
>TRBD2|TRBV14|-|TRBJ2-1
TGTGCCAGCAGCCAGATAGCGGGAGGAGTTATTAATGAGCAGTTCTTC
CASSQIAGGVINEQFF
>TRBD1|TRBV10-3|-|TRBJ1-1
TGTGCCATCAGTGCCGGGACAGGGAACAAGAACACTGAGGCTTTCTTT
CAISAGTGNKNTEAFF
>-|TRBV5-1|many|TRBJ2-3
TGCGCCAGCAGCCTCGGCAGCACAGATACGCAGTATTTT
CASSLGSTDTQYF